This T cell receptor (beta chain) was retrieved from a study of early stage breast cancer tumors. The CDR3 spans 16 residues. Per the germline V gene, CDR1 is LNHNV and CDR2 is YYDKDF (reference sequence). Trimming removed 3 bases at V and 2 bases at J, with 16 bases between. This clone was observed once. Each sample had two DNA replicates, 0.5 ug blood or around 1.5 ug tissue. Method: immunoSEQ multiplex PCR; TCRdb's copy keeps in-frame clones and lacks some. The top ten clones hold 3% to 3.5% of a sample with 45,000 to 65,000 clones, around 80% of them seen once. The origin of this receptor is a person aged 35-50 years with breast cancer. The chain employs TRBV15 and TRBJ1-1; possibly TRBD1 for D (5 bases). Sequencing was performed on blood. The CDR3 loop is CATSRGVLGPNTEAFF. The CDR3 DNA sequence: TGTGCCACCAGCAGGGGGGTTTTAGGGCCTAACACTGAAGCTTTCTTT.